This T cell receptor beta chain was found in a study of T cell responses to AZD1222 COVID-19 vaccine. Study-level results: At baseline, seropositivity was found in only six or seven AZD1222 recipients. The donor group comprised mostly white British people and more females; the analysis possibly underestimated clonal diversity. Across the whole spike, CD4 TCRs peaked at regions 160-218 and 743-854. Increases in Spike-specific TCR breadth and depth were seen after two AZD1222 doses.

J was trimmed by 8 bases and V by 8 bases; bases with no gene match: 10. CDR3 size: 14 residues. Germline-derived CDR1 and CDR2 are KGHDR and SFDVKD. The assay was immunoSEQ multiplex PCR, and TCRdb's table has in-frame clones only and misses some. The sample lists tens of thousands of clones, 70% to 90% seen once, with about 9.4% in the top ten. To note about this clone: Its antigen is currently unknown.

The J gene is TRBJ2-3, the V gene TRBV24-1, with 9 bases that match TRBD1. This TCR was sampled from an adult who received the AZD1222 COVID-19 vaccine. The input for sequencing was peripheral blood, taken 28 days after the second AZD1222 dose. This CDR3 is CATNPGQGSGTQYF. In DNA form, the CDR3 reads TGTGCCACCAACCCGGGACAGGGTAGCGGTACGCAGTATTTT.